This T cell receptor (beta chain) was observed in a study of blood T cell repertoires in COVID-19. This CDR3 has 13 residues. V was clipped by 0 bases and J by 6 bases, with 7 bases between them. Germline CDR1 and CDR2: SGDLS and YYNGEE. The assay was immunoSEQ multiplex PCR, and TCRdb's table has in-frame clones only and misses some. The table lists hundreds of thousands of clones, roughly 87% of them singletons, with 9% to 9.5% in the top ten. The chain employs TRBV9 and TRBJ2-4, with D maybe TRBD1 (6 bases). Material: peripheral blood. This receptor was taken from a man aged 18 to 35 with active or convalescent COVID-19. The CDR3, as DNA: TGTGCCAGCAGCGTAGGCAGGGGAAACATTCAGTACTTC. Its translation is CASSVGRGNIQYF.